The sequence of this T cell receptor beta chain was determined in a study of blood T cell repertoires in COVID-19. Study as a whole: The United States, Italy and Spain supplied acute and convalescent COVID-19 samples.

Germline-derived CDR1 and CDR2 are SGHTA and FQGTGA. This CDR3 contains 14 residues. Between the trimmed V and J ends, which lost 2 bases and 1 base, there was a span of 7 bases. Authors' analysis steps: Estimation of nucleated cell counts was performed using reference gene primer amplification. The data were produced by immunoSEQ multiplex PCR, yet TCRdb's version contains in-frame clones alone and is incomplete. From that table come the V and J calls and clone size; the DNA was used to work out D and trimming. The repertoire holds under 200,000 clones, with 70% to 85% as singletons. This chain connects TRBV7-3 to TRBJ2-3; a weak D match, TRBD2 (6 bases). This TCR was sampled from a woman of 80 years or more with acute or convalescent COVID-19. Sequences were obtained from peripheral blood. The CDR3 coding sequence is TGTGCCAGCAGCTTAGGAGGGCGCACAGATACGCAGTATTTT. Translating gives CASSLGGRTDTQYF.